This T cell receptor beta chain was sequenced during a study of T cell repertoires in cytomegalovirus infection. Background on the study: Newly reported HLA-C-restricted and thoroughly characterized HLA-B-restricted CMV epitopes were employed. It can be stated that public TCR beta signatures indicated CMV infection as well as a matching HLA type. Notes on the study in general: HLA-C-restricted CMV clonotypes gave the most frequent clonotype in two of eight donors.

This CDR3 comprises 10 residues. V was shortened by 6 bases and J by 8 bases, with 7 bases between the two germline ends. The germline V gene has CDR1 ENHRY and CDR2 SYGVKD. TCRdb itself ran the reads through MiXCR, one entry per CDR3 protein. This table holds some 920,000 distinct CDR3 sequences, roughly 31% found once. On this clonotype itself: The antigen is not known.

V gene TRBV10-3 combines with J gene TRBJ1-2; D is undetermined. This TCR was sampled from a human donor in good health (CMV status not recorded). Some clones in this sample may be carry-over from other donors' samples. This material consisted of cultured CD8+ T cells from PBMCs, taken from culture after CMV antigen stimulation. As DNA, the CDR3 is TGTGCCATCAGAGCAGACGGCTACACCTTC. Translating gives CAIRADGYTF.